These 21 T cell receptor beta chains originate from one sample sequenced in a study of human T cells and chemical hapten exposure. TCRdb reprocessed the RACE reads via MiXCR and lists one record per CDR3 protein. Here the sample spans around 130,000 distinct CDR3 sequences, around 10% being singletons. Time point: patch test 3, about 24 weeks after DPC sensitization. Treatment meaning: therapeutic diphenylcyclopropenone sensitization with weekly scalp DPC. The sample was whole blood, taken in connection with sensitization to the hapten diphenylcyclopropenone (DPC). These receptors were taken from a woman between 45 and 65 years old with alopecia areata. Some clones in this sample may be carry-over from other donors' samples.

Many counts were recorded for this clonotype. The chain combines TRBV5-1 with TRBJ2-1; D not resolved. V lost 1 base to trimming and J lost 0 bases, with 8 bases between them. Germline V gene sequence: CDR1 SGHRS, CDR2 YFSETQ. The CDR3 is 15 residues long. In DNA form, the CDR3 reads TGCGCCAGCAGCTTGACTCGAAGCTCCTACAATGAGCAGTTCTTC. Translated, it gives CASSLTRSSYNEQFF.

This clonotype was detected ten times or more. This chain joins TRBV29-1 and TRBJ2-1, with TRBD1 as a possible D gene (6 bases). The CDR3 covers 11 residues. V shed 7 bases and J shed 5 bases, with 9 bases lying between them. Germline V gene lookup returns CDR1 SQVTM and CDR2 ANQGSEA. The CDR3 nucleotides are TGCAGCGGCAGACAGGACAATGAGCAGTTCTTC. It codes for CSGRQDNEQFF.

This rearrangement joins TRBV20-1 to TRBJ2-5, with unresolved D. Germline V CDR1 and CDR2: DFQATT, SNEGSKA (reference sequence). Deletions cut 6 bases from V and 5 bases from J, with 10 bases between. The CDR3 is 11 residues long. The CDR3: CSATPEETQYF. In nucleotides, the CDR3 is TGCAGTGCCACCCCTGAGGAGACCCAGTACTTC.

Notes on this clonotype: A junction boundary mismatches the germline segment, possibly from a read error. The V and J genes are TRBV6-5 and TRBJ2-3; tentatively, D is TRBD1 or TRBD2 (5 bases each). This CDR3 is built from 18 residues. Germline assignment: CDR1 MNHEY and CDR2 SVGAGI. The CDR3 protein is CASSYSRAGTGNTYTQYF. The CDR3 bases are TGTGCCAGCAGTTACTCGAGGGCCGGGACGGGAAACACATATACGCAGTATTTT.

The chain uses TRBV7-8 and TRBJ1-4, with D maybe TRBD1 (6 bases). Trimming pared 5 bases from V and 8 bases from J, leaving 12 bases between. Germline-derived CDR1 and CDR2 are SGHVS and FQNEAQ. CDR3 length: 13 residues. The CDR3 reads CASSPTGIEKLFF. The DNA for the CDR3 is TGTGCCAGCAGCCCTACAGGGATCGAAAAACTGTTTTTT.

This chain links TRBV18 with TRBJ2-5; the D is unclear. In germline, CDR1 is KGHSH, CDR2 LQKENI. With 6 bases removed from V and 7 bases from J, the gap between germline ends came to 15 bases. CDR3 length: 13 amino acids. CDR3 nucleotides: TGTGCCAGCTCGACCGGCCGGGCGGTGACCCAGTACTTC. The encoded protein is CASSTGRAVTQYF.

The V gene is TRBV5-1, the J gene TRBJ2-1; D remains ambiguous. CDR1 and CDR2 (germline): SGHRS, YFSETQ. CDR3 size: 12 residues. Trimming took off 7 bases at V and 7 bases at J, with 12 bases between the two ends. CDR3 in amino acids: CASSIRRNEQFF. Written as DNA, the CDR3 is TGCGCCAGCTCTATCCGGCGGAATGAGCAGTTCTTC.

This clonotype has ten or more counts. CDR3 DNA sequence: TGTGCCAGCAGGTTGACAGGGATGAACACTGAAGCTTTCTTT. It yields the protein CASRLTGMNTEAFF. J is TRBJ1-1 and V is TRBV6-5; the match to TRBD1 covers 7 bases. The CDR3 sequence is 14 residues long. J lost 0 bases, V lost 6 bases, and 4 bases had no gene match. Germline V gene lookup returns CDR1 MNHEY and CDR2 SVGAGI.

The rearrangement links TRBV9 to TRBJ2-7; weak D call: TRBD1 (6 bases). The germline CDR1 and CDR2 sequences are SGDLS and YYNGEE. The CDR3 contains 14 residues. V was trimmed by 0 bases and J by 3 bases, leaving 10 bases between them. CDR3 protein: CASSVGQGNYEQYF. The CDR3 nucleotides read TGTGCCAGCAGCGTAGGGCAGGGGAACTACGAGCAGTACTTC.

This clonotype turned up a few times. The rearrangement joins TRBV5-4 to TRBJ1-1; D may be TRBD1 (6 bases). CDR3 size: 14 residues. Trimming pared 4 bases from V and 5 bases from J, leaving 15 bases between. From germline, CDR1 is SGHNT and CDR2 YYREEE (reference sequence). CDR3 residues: CASSPGGARTEAFF. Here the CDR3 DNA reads TGTGCCAGCAGCCCGGGGGGGGCTCGGACTGAAGCTTTCTTT.

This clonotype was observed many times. The CDR3 DNA sequence: TGTGCCAGCAGTCACGGTACCGGGACAGGGACATATACGCAGTATTTT. Amino acids: CASSHGTGTGTYTQYF. The chain carries TRBV27 and TRBJ2-3; 9 positions agree with TRBD1. CDR1 and CDR2 from the germline V gene are MNHEY and SMNVEV (reference sequence). V lost 5 bases and J lost 7; bases outside the gene matches: 13. This CDR3 contains 16 residues.

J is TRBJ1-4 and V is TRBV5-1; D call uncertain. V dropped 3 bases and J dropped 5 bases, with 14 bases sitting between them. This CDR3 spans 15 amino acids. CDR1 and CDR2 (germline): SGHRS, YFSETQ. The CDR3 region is CASSSLDMKNEKLFF. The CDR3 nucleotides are TGCGCCAGCAGCTCCCTAGACATGAAAAATGAAAAACTGTTTTTT.

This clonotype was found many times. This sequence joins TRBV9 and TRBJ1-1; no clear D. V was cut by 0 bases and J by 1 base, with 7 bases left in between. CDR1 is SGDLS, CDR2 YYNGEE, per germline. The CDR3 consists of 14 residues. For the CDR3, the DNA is TGTGCCAGCAGCGTAGGCCAGCGGAACACTGAAGCTTTCTTT. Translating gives CASSVGQRNTEAFF.

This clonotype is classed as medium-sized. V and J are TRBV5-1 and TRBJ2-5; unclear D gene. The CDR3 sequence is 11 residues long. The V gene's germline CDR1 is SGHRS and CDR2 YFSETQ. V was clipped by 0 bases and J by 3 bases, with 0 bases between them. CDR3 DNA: TGCGCCAGCAGCTTGGAAGAGACCCAGTACTTC. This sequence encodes CASSLEETQYF.

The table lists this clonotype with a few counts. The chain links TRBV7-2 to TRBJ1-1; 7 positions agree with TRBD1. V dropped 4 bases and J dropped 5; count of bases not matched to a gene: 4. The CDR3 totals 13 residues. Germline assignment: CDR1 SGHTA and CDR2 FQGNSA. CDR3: CASSSDRETEAFF. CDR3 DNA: TGTGCCAGCAGCTCCGACAGGGAAACTGAAGCTTTCTTT.

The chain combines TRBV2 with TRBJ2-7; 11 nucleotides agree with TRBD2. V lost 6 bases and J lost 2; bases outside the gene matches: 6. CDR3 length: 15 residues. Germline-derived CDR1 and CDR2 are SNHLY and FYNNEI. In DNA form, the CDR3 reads TGTGCCAGCAGCCGTACTAGCGGGAGTGCCTACGAGCAGTACTTC. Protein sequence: CASSRTSGSAYEQYF. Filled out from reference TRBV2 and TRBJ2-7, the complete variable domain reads EPEVTQTPSHQVTQMGQEVILRCVPISNHLYFYWYRQILGQKVEFLVSFYNNEISEKSEIFDDQFSVERPDGSNFTLKIRSTKLEDSAMYFCASSRTSGSAYEQYFGPGTRLTVT.

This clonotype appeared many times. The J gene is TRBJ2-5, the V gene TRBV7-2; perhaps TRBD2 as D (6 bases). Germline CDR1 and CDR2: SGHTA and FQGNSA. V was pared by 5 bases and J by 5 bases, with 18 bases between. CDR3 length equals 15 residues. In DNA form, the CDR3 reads TGTGCCAGCAGCCTAATAACGGGAGACGGGGAGACCCAGTACTTC. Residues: CASSLITGDGETQYF.

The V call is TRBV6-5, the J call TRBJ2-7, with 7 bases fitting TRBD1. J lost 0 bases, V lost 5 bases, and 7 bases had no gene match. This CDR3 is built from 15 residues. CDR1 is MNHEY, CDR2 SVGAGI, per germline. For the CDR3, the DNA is TGTGCCAGCAGTCCAGGGGGATTTAGCTCCTACGAGCAGTACTTC. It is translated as CASSPGGFSSYEQYF.

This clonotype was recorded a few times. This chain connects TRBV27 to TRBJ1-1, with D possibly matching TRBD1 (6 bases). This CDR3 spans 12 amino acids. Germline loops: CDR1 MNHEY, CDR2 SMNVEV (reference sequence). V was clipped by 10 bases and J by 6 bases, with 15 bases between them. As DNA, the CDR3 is TGTGCCACCAGGGGTTTGGGCGCTGAAGCTTTCTTT. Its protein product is CATRGLGAEAFF.

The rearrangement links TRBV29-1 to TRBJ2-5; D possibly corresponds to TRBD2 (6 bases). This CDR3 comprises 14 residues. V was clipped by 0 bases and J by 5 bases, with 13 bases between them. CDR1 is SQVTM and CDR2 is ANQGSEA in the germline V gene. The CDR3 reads CSVEEGRLGETQYF. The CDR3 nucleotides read TGCAGCGTTGAAGAGGGGAGGCTCGGCGAGACCCAGTACTTC.

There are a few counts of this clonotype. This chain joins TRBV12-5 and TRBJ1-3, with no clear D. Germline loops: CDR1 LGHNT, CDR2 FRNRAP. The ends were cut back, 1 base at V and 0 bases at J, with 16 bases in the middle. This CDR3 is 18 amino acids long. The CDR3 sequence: CASGLGRTAQSSGNTIYF. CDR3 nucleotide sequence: TGTGCTAGTGGTTTGGGCCGGACGGCTCAGAGCTCTGGAAACACCATATATTTT.